This TCR beta chain was sequenced in a study of cytomegalovirus exposure and HLA in healthy donors. Study summary: The approximately 130 validation repertoires and the roughly 670 first-cohort repertoires shared a platform, a later analysis reported. Study-level results: The majority of TCR sequences were rare, yet some public TCRs appeared in many donors.

Clones were read by immunoSEQ multiplex PCR, and TCRdb kept only the in-frame ones, dropping some. The data contain 90,000 or so clones, roughly 96% of them singletons. In the case of this clone: Its matching antigen is unknown.

Separate from the roughly 610-subject first cohort, the 120-subject validation cohort was the one that the donors belonged to. V shed 10 bases and J 10 bases; nucleotides not matched to a gene: 22. Germline CDR1 and CDR2: SGHTA and FQGNSA. The CDR3 is 16 amino acids. This rearrangement joins TRBV7-2 to TRBJ1-2, with TRBD1 matching 9 bases. The sample was PBMCs. This receptor was taken from a man aged 18 to 35 in good health and CMV-seronegative. The CDR3 loop reads CAKEPGTGTSLLDYTF. DNA of the CDR3: TGTGCCAAAGAGCCCGGGACAGGGACGTCCCTATTAGACTACACCTTC.